This T cell receptor beta chain was retrieved from a study of T-cell memory formation after mild COVID-19. Points on this clonotype: Antigen: not known.

TCRdb recomputed calls from the 5' RACE reads with MiXCR, one row per CDR3 protein. The sample lists fewer than 600,000 distinct CDR3 sequences, less than 25% occurring once. General study results and limits: Contracting CD4+ clones lay largely in CM and EM, with CD8+ ones residing in EMRA.

Sequences were obtained from PBMCs or a T cell subset sorted from them (not recorded which). This receptor was taken from an adult woman who had mild COVID-19 (a few samples of this study predate the infection). Cell type and time point are not known.

CDR3 nucleotide sequence: TGTGCCAGCAGTTCGGGAGAGCAGTTCTTC. It yields the protein CASSSGEQFF. This chain uses TRBV12-3 or TRBV12-4 with TRBJ2-1; D might be TRBD2 (5 bases). V was cut by 4 bases and J by 10 bases, with 5 bases left in between. CDR3 size: 10 residues.